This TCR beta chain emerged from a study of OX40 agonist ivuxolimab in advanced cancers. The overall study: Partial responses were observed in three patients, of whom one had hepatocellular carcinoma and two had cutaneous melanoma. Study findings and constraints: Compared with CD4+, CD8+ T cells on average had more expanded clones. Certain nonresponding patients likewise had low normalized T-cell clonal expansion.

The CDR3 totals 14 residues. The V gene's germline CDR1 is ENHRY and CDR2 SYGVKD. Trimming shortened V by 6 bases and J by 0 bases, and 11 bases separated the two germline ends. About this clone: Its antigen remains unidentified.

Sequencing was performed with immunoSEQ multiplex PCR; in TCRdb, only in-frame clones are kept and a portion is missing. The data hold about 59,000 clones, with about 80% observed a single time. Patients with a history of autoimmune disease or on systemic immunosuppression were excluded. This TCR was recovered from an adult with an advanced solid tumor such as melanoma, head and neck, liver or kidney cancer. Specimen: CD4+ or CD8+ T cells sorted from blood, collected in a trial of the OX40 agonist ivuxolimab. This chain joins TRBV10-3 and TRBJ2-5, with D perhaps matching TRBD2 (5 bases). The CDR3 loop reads CAIRVSDHQETQYF. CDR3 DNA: TGTGCCATCAGGGTTAGCGATCACCAAGAGACCCAGTACTTC.